This entry lists 19 T cell receptor beta chains sequenced from one sample in a study of CD8 T cells in Susac syndrome (dated by TCRdb to the late 2010s). Receptors were amplified or captured by the immunoSEQ multiplex PCR assay. RNA was extracted with the RNeasy kit and 0.5 to 1 ug was reverse transcribed using random hexamers. The public reads were reprocessed in TCRdb via fastp at Q25 and MiXCR, keeping in-frame beta chains. For every CDR3 protein sequence, its rows merge into one entry that carries the most common genes and DNA. The sample table shows about 300,000 distinct CDR3 sequences, and 65% to 90% are seen once. Around 0.22% of the sample goes to the ten largest clones. The sample comprised CD8+ T cells from PBMCs. These receptors all stem from a human donor with multiple sclerosis.

V is TRBV24-1 and J is TRBJ2-1, with TRBD2 matching 10 bases. The CDR3 runs to 14 residues. J was trimmed by 9 bases and V by 7 bases; bases with no gene match: 8. Germline CDR1 and CDR2: KGHDR and SFDVKD. The CDR3 nucleotides are TGTGCCACCAGATCTAGCGGGAGTTTCGGTGAGCAGTTCTTC. It specifies CATRSSGSFGEQFF.

V is TRBV28 and J is TRBJ1-5, with D unclear. Trimming shortened V by 7 bases and J by 7 bases, and 14 bases separated the two germline ends. CDR1 MDHEN and CDR2 SYDVKM come from the germline V gene. The length of the CDR3 is 13 residues. CDR3 bases: TGTGCCAGCACCCCCTTAGGGTCGCAGCCCCAGCATTTT. This encodes CASTPLGSQPQHF. The variable domain in full, with the rest retrieved from reference TRBV28 and TRBJ1-5, is DVKVTQSSRYLVKRTGEKVFLECVQDMDHENMFWYRQDPGLGLRLIYFSYDVKMKEKGDIPEGYSVSREKKERFSLILESASTNQTSMYLCASTPLGSQPQHFGDGTRLSIL.

The genes are TRBV15 and TRBJ2-1; perhaps D is TRBD1 or TRBD2 (6 bases each). The V gene's germline CDR1 is LNHNV and CDR2 YYDKDF (reference sequence). Deletions cut 3 bases from V and 15 bases from J, with 18 bases between. The CDR3 loop spans 13 amino acids. CDR3 amino acids: CATSRLKGGARFF. The CDR3, as DNA: TGTGCCACCAGCAGGCTGAAGGGGGGAGCGCGGTTCTTC.

CDR3 region: CASSGTSGRSIAREQYF. The DNA of the CDR3 is TGTGCCAGCAGTGGGACTAGCGGGAGGAGTATCGCTCGCGAGCAGTACTTC. The gene calls are TRBV28 and TRBJ2-7; 15 bases agree with TRBD2. Germline assignment: CDR1 MDHEN and CDR2 SYDVKM. V shed 5 bases and J 6 bases; nucleotides not matched to a gene: 11. The CDR3 length is 17 residues.

The V and J genes are TRBV7-9 and TRBJ1-4; TRBD1 matches at 8 bases. The CDR3 spans 16 residues. Looked up from germline, CDR1 is SEHNR and CDR2 is FQNEAQ (reference sequence). The V segment lost 5 bases and the J segment 4 bases; nucleotides outside the gene matches: 9. The CDR3 DNA is TGTGCCAGCAGCCTACCATACAGGGGGGGTAATGAAAAACTGTTTTTT. Translation gives CASSLPYRGGNEKLFF.

This rearrangement joins TRBV28 to TRBJ1-5; D unresolved. From germline, CDR1 is MDHEN and CDR2 SYDVKM. This CDR3 is 15 amino acids long. Trimming pared 1 base from V and 0 bases from J, leaving 7 bases between. Here the CDR3 DNA reads TGTGCCAGCAGTTTATACCATCATAGCAATCAGCCCCAGCATTTT. Translation gives CASSLYHHSNQPQHF.

The rearrangement uses TRBV7-3 and TRBJ2-7; TRBD2 matches 9 bases. In germline, CDR1 is SGHTA, CDR2 FQGTGA. The V and J ends lost 5 bases and 6 bases, in that order; junction bases with no gene match: 11. CDR3 length equals 15 residues. CDR3 coding DNA: TGTGCCAGCAGCCCCGCGGGAGGGCAGGCCGGCGAGCAGTACTTC. It specifies CASSPAGGQAGEQYF.

The chain employs TRBV7-2 and TRBJ1-5, with D hard to call. From germline, CDR1 is SGHTA and CDR2 FQGNSA. There are 15 residues in the CDR3. Trimming shortened V by 7 bases and J by 4 bases, and 17 bases separated the two germline ends. CDR3 bases: TGTGCCAGCACCCCAGGTCCGGGCCCAAATCAGCCCCAGCATTTT. The encoded protein is CASTPGPGPNQPQHF.

The rearrangement uses TRBV12-3 or TRBV12-4 and TRBJ2-1; D is ambiguous. V lost 1 base, J lost 6 bases, and 10 bases lay in between. This CDR3 contains 14 residues. This chain's CDR3 is CASSLEASGNEQFF. CDR3 DNA: TGTGCCAGCAGTTTAGAGGCTTCGGGCAATGAGCAGTTCTTC.

The V call is TRBV12-3 or TRBV12-4, the J call TRBJ1-5; D unclear. CDR3 length equals 15 residues. V was shortened by 4 bases and J by 7 bases, with 17 bases between the two germline ends. The CDR3 is CASSSSLRSGQPQHF. CDR3 coding DNA: TGTGCCAGCAGTTCGAGTCTGAGGTCAGGACAGCCCCAGCATTTT.

CDR3 coding DNA: TGTGCCTGGAGTCCCGGGACAGGGGACTACGAGCAGTACTTC. It encodes CAWSPGTGDYEQYF. The chain is built from TRBV30 and TRBJ2-7, with TRBD1 matching 10 bases. The germline CDR1 and CDR2 sequences are GTSNPN and SVGIG (reference sequence). The CDR3 has 14 residues. V shed 2 bases, J shed 3 bases, and the junction held 4 bases outside the gene matches.

The rearrangement links TRBV19 to TRBJ2-1, with D possibly matching TRBD2 (5 bases). Germline V gene data show CDR1 as LNHDA and CDR2 as SQIVND (reference sequence). Trimming removed 6 bases at V and 9 bases at J, with 18 bases between. CDR3 length: 14 amino acids. CDR3 in DNA: TGTGCCAGTAGCGGAGGACGTGGAGCGTTTGAGCAGTTCTTC. Protein sequence: CASSGGRGAFEQFF.

This CDR3 reads CASSSRAGGGVEQFF. The CDR3 DNA sequence: TGTGCCAGCAGTTCCCGAGCGGGAGGAGGGGTTGAGCAGTTCTTC. The V call is TRBV6-2 or TRBV6-3, the J call TRBJ2-1; 9 bases line up with TRBD2. The J segment lost 9 bases and the V segment lost 4 bases, leaving 10 bases of the junction unmatched. This CDR3 contains 15 residues. Germline CDR1 reads MNHEY; CDR2 reads SVGEGT.

The chain joins TRBV20-1 to TRBJ2-1; the D is unclear. The CDR3 has 10 residues. Per the germline V gene, CDR1 is DFQATT and CDR2 is SNEGSKA (reference sequence). The ends were cut back, 3 bases at V and 8 bases at J, with 5 bases in the middle. The CDR3 loop reads CSAREHEQFF. CDR3 DNA sequence: TGCAGTGCTAGGGAGCATGAGCAGTTCTTC.

Only one count was recorded for this clonotype. This chain joins TRBV7-6 and TRBJ1-1, with 9 positions matching TRBD1. Germline V lookup: CDR1 SGHVS, CDR2 FNYEAQ. This CDR3 has 15 amino acids. Trimming took 9 bases from V and 0 from J; bases not matched to a gene: 8. CDR3 residues: CASTGQGVMNTEAFF. The CDR3 DNA follows: TGTGCCAGTACGGGACAGGGCGTCATGAACACTGAAGCTTTCTTT. Full variable domain (missing parts from reference TRBV7-6 and TRBJ1-1): GAGVSQSPRYKVTKRGQDVALRCDPISGHVSLYWYRQALGQGPEFLTYFNYEAQQDKSGLPNDRFSAERPEGSISTLTIQRTEQRDSAMYRCASTGQGVMNTEAFFGQGTRLTVV.

The J gene is TRBJ2-7, the V gene TRBV11-2, with a weak D call TRBD1 (6 bases). Per germline, CDR1 SGHAT and CDR2 FQNNGV. CDR3 length: 12 residues. V lost 5 bases and J 9 bases, leaving 14 bases between the germline ends. CDR3 region: CASSPGQFWQYF. CDR3 sequence (DNA): TGTGCCAGCAGCCCCGGACAGTTTTGGCAGTACTTC.

This clonotype was picked up a small number of times. This chain joins TRBV12-3 or TRBV12-4 and TRBJ2-7, with D possibly TRBD1 on 6 matching bases. The CDR3 is 13 residues long. Trimming shortened V by 4 bases and J by 5 bases, and 12 bases separated the two germline ends. CDR3 in DNA: TGTGCCAGCAGTTCGGACAGACCTGACGAGCAGTACTTC. This sequence encodes CASSSDRPDEQYF.

The CDR3 DNA sequence: TGTGCCAGCAGCTTTTTGAGCACTGAAGCTTTCTTT. It codes for CASSFLSTEAFF. The chain recombines TRBV7-9 with TRBJ1-1; D gene uncertain. Germline CDR1 reads SEHNR; CDR2 reads FQNEAQ (reference sequence). The CDR3 totals 12 residues. Between the trimmed V and J ends, which lost 3 bases and 4 bases, there was a span of 6 bases. Filled out from reference TRBV7-9 and TRBJ1-1, the complete variable domain reads DTGVSQNPRHKITKRGQNVTFRCDPISEHNRLYWYRQTLGQGPEFLTYFQNEAQLEKSRLLSDRFSAERPKGSFSTLEIQRTEQGDSAMYLCASSFLSTEAFFGQGTRLTVV.

The genes are TRBV6-1 and TRBJ2-7; 8 positions agree with TRBD2. The germline gives CDR1 MNHNS, CDR2 SASEGT. V was pared by 6 bases and J by 2 bases, with 9 bases of the junction left unmatched. This CDR3 is 15 amino acids long. The CDR3 DNA is TGTGCCAGCAGGAGAAGCGGGAGCGCTACCTACGAGCAGTACTTC. This translates into CASRRSGSATYEQYF.